This T cell receptor beta chain appears in the sequencing data of a study of blood T cells in healthy people across ages. General study results and limits: For the donors, CMV status was unknown and possibly confounded expanded clonotype changes.

Donor samples were obtained from healthy Caucasian individuals from Russia, aged about 6 to 95. Germline CDR1 reads SNHLY; CDR2 reads FYNNEI. With V trimmed by 6 bases and J by 1 base, 10 bases remained unmatched. CDR3 length equals 16 residues. A note on this clonotype: Its matching antigen is unknown.

Next came a second PCR, run for about 6 to 12 cycles, which used a sample-barcoded 5' primer along with a J-beta primer mix. Per sample, CDR3-containing paired-end reads numbered at least 2.5 million. TCRdb passed the 5' RACE reads through MiXCR, listing each CDR3 protein once. This table holds about 680,000 distinct CDR3 sequences, around 45% found once. The chain recombines TRBV2 with TRBJ2-3; 7 bases are a match to TRBD2. This receptor was identified in a woman aged 55 to 70 in good health. Sequenced input: blood. This CDR3 reads CASRLLGGGGTDTQYF. The CDR3 DNA sequence: TGTGCCAGCAGATTATTAGGCGGGGGAGGCACAGATACGCAGTATTTT.